These 7 T cell receptor beta chains were all obtained from the same sample, sequenced in a study of graft-versus-host responses after intestinal transplantation. TCRdb keeps only in-frame clones here, not all; method: immunoSEQ multiplex PCR. Of about 120,000 clones in the sample, over 80% were seen once. These receptors' antigens are unknown. Sequences were derived from unstimulated CD4+ T cells sorted from spleen or lymph node cells, sampled before intestinal transplant. All receptors come from a human donor who received an intestinal transplant.

This chain links TRBV9 with TRBJ1-5; tentative D call: TRBD1 (5 bases). V lost 3 bases and J lost 4, with 11 bases in between. The CDR3 has 14 amino acids. Germline loops: CDR1 SGDLS, CDR2 YYNGEE. DNA for the CDR3: TGTGCCAGCAGCGCGGACCAGGGAAATCAGCCCCAGCATTTT. Protein: CASSADQGNQPQHF.

The chain recombines TRBV15 with TRBJ2-7; D is unclear. The CDR3 covers 15 residues. Trimming shortened V by 3 bases and J by 4 bases, and 16 bases separated the two germline ends. Germline V CDR1 and CDR2: LNHNV, YYDKDF (reference sequence). For the CDR3, the DNA is TGTGCCACCAGCAGCCGCAATGATGGAGATTACGAGCAGTACTTC. This translates into CATSSRNDGDYEQYF.

The chain joins TRBV7-9 to TRBJ1-3, with 11 positions matching TRBD1. This CDR3 spans 15 amino acids. Germline V CDR1 and CDR2: SEHNR, FQNEAQ (reference sequence). The junction had 4 bases not matched to a gene; V was cut back by 4 bases and J by 5 bases. The CDR3 is CASSSDRGQRNTIYF. The CDR3 DNA is TGTGCCAGCAGCTCGGACAGGGGGCAGAGAAACACCATATATTTT.

The rearrangement uses TRBV6-5 and TRBJ1-2; possible D gene TRBD1, 5 bases. Deletions cut 2 bases from V and 4 bases from J, with 14 bases between. Germline V gene data show CDR1 as MNHEY and CDR2 as SVGAGI. The CDR3 has 15 amino acids. Here the CDR3 reads CASSYGGVAGYGYTF. CDR3 coding DNA: TGTGCCAGCAGTTACGGGGGGGTAGCGGGCTATGGCTACACCTTC.

The V gene is TRBV7-8, the J gene TRBJ2-3; no clear D. The CDR3 is 13 amino acids. Germline CDR1 and CDR2: SGHVS and FQNEAQ. V lost 5 bases, J lost 6 bases, and 12 bases lay in between. CDR3 coding DNA: TGTGCCAGCAGCGCTCGAACAGTTGATACGCAGTATTTT. Its protein product is CASSARTVDTQYF. The full variable domain, rest sourced from reference TRBV7-8 and TRBJ2-3, is GAGVSQSPRYKVAKRGQDVALRCDPISGHVSLFWYQQALGQGPEFLTYFQNEAQLDKSGLPSDRFFAERPEGSVSTLKIQRTQQEDSAVYLCASSARTVDTQYFGPGTRLTVL.

In this sample, this clone turned up a few times. The rearrangement links TRBV7-9 to TRBJ2-7; no firm D call. The germline V gene has CDR1 SEHNR and CDR2 FQNEAQ (reference sequence). This CDR3 is 13 amino acids long. Trimming stripped 1 base from V and 4 bases from J, with 8 bases between. The CDR3 nucleotides are TGTGCCAGCAGCTTAGTCGGCGTGTACGAGCAGTACTTC. This sequence encodes CASSLVGVYEQYF. Full variable domain (missing parts from reference TRBV7-9 and TRBJ2-7): DTGVSQNPRHKITKRGQNVTFRCDPISEHNRLYWYRQTLGQGPEFLTYFQNEAQLEKSRLLSDRFSAERPKGSFSTLEIQRTEQGDSAMYLCASSLVGVYEQYFGPGTRLTVT.

This chain links TRBV30 with TRBJ1-5; D remains unclear. V lost 2 bases to trimming and J lost 2 bases, with 4 bases between them. The length of the CDR3 is 12 residues. CDR1 is GTSNPN, CDR2 SVGIG, per germline (reference sequence). CDR3 residues: CAWSYGNQPQHF. The CDR3 DNA reads as TGTGCCTGGAGTTACGGCAATCAGCCCCAGCATTTT.